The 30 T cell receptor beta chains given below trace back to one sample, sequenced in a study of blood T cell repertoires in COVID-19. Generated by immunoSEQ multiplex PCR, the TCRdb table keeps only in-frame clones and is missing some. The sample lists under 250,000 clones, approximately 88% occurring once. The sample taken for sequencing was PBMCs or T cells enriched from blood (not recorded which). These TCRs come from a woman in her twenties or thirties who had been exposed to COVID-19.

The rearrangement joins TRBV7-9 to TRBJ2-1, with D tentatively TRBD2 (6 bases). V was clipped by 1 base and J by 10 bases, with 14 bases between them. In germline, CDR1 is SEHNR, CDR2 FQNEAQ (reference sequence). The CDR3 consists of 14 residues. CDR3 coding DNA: TGTGCCAGCAGCTTAGTTGTGGCCGGAGGGGAGCAGTTCTTC. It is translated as CASSLVVAGGEQFF. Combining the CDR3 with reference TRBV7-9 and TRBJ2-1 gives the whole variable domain DTGVSQNPRHKITKRGQNVTFRCDPISEHNRLYWYRQTLGQGPEFLTYFQNEAQLEKSRLLSDRFSAERPKGSFSTLEIQRTEQGDSAMYLCASSLVVAGGEQFFGPGTRLTVL.

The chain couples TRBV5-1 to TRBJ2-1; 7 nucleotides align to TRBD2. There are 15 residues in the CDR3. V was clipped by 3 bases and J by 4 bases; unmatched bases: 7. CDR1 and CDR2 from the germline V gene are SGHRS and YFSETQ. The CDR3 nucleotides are TGCGCCAGCAGCTCATCCGGGACTACATACAATGAGCAGTTCTTC. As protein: CASSSSGTTYNEQFF.

Here the CDR3 DNA reads TGTGCCAGCAGCTTAGATCCGGGACAGGGATCCTACGAGCAGTACTTC. This translates into CASSLDPGQGSYEQYF. The gene calls are TRBV7-9 and TRBJ2-7, with 9 positions matching TRBD1. The germline V gene has CDR1 SEHNR and CDR2 FQNEAQ (reference sequence). The CDR3 covers 16 residues. Unmatched junction bases numbered 5, after V lost 1 base and J lost 1 base.

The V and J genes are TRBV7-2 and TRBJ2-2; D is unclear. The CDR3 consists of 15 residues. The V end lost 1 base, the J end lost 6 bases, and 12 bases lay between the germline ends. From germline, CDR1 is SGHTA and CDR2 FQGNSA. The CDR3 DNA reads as TGTGCCAGCAGCTTAGGGATGGTAGCTCCCGGGGAGCTGTTTTTT. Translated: CASSLGMVAPGELFF.

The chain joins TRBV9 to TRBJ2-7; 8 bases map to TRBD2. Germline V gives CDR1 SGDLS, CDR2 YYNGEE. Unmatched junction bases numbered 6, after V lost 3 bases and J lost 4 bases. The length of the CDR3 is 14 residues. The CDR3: CASSGHGLAYEQYF. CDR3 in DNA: TGTGCCAGCAGCGGACACGGACTAGCTTACGAGCAGTACTTC.

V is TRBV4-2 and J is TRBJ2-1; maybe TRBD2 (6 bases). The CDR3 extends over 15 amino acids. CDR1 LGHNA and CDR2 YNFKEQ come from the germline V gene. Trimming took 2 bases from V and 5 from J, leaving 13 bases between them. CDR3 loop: CASSQRTIEDNEQFF. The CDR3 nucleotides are TGTGCCAGCAGCCAAAGGACTATAGAAGACAATGAGCAGTTCTTC.

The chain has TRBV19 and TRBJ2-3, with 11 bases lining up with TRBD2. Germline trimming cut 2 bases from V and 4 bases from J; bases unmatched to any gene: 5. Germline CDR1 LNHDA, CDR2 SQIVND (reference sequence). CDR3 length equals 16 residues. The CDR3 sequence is CASSITPSGRPDTQYF. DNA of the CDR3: TGTGCCAGTAGTATAACCCCTAGCGGGAGGCCAGATACGCAGTATTTT.

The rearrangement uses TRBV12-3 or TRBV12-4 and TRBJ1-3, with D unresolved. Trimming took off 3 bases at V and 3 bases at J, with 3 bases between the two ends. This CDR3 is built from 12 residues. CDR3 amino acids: CASSFVGNTIYF. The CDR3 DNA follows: TGTGCCAGCAGTTTCGTTGGAAACACCATATATTTT.

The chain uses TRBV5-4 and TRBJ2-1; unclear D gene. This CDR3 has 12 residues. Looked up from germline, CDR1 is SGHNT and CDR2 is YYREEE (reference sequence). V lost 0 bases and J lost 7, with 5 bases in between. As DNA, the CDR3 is TGTGCCAGCAGCTTGGTACGGAATGAGCAGTTCTTC. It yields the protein CASSLVRNEQFF.

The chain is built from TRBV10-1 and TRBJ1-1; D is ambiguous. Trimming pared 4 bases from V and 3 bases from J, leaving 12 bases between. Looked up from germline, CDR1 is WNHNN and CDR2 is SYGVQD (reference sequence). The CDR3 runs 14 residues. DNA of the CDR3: TGCGCCAGCAGTGTTGGGAACGGGGACACTGAAGCTTTCTTT. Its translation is CASSVGNGDTEAFF.

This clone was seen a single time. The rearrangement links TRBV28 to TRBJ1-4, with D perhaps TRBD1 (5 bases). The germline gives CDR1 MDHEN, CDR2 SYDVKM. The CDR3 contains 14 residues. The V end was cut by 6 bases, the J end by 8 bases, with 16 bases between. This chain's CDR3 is CASSWGGKGEKLFF. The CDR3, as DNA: TGTGCCAGCAGCTGGGGCGGGAAAGGGGAAAAACTGTTTTTT.

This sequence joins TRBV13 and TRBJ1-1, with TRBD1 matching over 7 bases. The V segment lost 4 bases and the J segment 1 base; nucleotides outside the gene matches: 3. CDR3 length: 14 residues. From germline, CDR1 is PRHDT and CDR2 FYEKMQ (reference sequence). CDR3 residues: CASSSGQANTEAFF. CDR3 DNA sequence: TGTGCCAGCAGCTCAGGACAGGCGAACACTGAAGCTTTCTTT.

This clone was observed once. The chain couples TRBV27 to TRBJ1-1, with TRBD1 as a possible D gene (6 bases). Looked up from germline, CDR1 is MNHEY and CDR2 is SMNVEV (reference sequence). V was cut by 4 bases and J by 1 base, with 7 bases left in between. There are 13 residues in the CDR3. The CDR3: CASSWDTNTEAFF. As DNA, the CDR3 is TGTGCCAGCAGTTGGGACACGAACACTGAAGCTTTCTTT.

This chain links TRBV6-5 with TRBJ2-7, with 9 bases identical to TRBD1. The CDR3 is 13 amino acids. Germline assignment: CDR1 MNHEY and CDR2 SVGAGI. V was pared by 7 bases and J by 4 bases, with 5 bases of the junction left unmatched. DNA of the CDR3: TGTGCCAGCACCGGGACAGGGTTTTACGAGCAGTACTTC. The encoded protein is CASTGTGFYEQYF.

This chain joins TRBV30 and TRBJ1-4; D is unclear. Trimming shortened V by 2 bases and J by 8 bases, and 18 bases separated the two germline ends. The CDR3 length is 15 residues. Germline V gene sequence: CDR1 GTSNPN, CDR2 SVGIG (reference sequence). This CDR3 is CAWSQATARWEKLFF. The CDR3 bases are TGTGCCTGGAGTCAAGCCACAGCCCGATGGGAAAAACTGTTTTTT.

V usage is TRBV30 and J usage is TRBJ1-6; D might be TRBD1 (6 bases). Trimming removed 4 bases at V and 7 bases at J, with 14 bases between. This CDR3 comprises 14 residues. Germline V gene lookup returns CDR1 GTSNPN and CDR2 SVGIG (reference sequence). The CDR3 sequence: CAWTVGGPNSPLHF. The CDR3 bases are TGTGCCTGGACCGTCGGGGGGCCCAATTCACCCCTCCACTTT.

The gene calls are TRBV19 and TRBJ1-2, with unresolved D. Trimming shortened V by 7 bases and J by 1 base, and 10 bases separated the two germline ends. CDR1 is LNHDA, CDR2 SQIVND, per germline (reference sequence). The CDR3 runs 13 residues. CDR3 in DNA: TGTGCCAGTACGGGTGTCGGTAACTATGGCTACACCTTC. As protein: CASTGVGNYGYTF.

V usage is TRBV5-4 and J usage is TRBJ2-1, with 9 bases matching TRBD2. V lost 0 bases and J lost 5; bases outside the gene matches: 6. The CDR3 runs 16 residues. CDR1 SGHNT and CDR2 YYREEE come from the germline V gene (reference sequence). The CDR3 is CASSLVAGGVDNEQFF. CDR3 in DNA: TGTGCCAGCAGCTTGGTGGCGGGAGGGGTTGACAATGAGCAGTTCTTC.

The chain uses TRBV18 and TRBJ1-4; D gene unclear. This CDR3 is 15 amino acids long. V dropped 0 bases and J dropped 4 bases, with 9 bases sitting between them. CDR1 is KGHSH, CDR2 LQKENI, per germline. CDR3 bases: TGTGCCAGCTCACCACCAAGCCCCGATAATGAAAAACTGTTTTTT. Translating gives CASSPPSPDNEKLFF.

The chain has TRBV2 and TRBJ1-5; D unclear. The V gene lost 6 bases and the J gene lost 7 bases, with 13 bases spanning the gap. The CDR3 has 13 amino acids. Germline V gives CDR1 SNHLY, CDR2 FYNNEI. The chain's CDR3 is CASRSAPGQPQHF. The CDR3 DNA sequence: TGTGCCAGCAGATCCGCCCCGGGACAGCCCCAGCATTTT.

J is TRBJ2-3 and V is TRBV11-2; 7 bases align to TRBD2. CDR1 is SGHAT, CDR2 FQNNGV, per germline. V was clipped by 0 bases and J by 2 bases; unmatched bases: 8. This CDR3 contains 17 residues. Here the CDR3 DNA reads TGTGCCAGCAGCTTAGATTCTAGCGGTTACCACACAGATACGCAGTATTTT. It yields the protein CASSLDSSGYHTDTQYF.

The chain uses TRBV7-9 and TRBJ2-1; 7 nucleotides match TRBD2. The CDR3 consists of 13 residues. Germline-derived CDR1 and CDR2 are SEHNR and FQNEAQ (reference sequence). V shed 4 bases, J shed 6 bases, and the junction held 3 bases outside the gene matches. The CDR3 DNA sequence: TGTGCCAGCAGCTCTAGCGGCGCCAATGAGCAGTTCTTC. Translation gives CASSSSGANEQFF.

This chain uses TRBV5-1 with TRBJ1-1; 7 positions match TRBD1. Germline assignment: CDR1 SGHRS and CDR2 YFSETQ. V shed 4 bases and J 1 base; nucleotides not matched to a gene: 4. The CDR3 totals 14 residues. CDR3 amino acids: CASSKGQSNTEAFF. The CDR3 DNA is TGCGCCAGCAGCAAGGGACAGTCGAACACTGAAGCTTTCTTT.

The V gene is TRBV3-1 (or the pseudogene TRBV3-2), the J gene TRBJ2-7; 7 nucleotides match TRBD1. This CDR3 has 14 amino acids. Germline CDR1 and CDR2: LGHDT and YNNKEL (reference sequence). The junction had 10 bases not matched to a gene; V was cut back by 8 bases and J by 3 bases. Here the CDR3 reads CASGRQGLNYEQYF. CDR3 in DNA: TGTGCCAGCGGTCGACAGGGCCTTAACTACGAGCAGTACTTC.

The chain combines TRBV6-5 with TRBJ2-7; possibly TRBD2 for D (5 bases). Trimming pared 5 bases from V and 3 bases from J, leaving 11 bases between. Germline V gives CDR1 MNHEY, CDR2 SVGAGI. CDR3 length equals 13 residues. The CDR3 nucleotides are TGTGCCAGCAGTCTGGGAGACATCTACGAGCAGTACTTC. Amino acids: CASSLGDIYEQYF.

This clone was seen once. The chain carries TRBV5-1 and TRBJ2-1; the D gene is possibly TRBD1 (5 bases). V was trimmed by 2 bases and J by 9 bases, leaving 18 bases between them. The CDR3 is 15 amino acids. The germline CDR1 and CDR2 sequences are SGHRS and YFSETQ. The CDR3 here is CASSFMQGRVGEQFF. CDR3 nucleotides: TGCGCCAGCAGCTTCATGCAGGGTCGGGTTGGTGAGCAGTTCTTC.

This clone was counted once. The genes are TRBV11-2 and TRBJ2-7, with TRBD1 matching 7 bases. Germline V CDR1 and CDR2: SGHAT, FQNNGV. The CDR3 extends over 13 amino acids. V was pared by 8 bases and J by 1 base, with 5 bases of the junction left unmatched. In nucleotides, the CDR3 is TGTGCCAGCGGGAAGGGGGCATCCTACGAGCAGTACTTC. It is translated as CASGKGASYEQYF.

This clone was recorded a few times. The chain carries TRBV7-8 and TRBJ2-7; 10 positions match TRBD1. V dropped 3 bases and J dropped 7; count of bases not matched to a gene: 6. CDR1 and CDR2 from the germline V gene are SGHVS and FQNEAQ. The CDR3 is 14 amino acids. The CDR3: CASSLDRGYGEQYF. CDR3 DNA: TGTGCCAGCAGCTTGGACAGGGGGTATGGGGAGCAGTACTTC. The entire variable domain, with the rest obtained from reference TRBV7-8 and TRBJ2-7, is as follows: GAGVSQSPRYKVAKRGQDVALRCDPISGHVSLFWYQQALGQGPEFLTYFQNEAQLDKSGLPSDRFFAERPEGSVSTLKIQRTQQEDSAVYLCASSLDRGYGEQYFGPGTRLTVT.

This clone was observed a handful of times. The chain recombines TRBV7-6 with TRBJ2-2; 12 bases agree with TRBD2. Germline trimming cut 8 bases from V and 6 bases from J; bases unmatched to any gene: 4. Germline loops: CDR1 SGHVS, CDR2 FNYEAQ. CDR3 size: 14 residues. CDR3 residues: CASGRLAGAGELFF. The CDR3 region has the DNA TGTGCCAGCGGCAGACTAGCGGGAGCCGGGGAGCTGTTTTTT.

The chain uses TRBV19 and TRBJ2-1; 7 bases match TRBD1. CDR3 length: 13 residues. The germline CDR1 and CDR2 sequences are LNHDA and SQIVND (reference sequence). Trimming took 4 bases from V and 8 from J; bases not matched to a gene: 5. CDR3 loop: CASSTGTADEQFF. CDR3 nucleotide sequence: TGTGCCAGTAGTACCGGGACAGCTGATGAGCAGTTCTTC. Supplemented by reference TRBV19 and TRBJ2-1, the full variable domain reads DGGITQSPKYLFRKEGQNVTLSCEQNLNHDAMYWYRQDPGQGLRLIYYSQIVNDFQKGDIAEGYSVSREKKESFPLTVTSAQKNPTAFYLCASSTGTADEQFFGPGTRLTVL.